A single sample is the source of the 22 T cell receptor beta chains below, sequenced in a study of T cell responses to AZD1222 COVID-19 vaccine. Libraries were prepared by immunoSEQ multiplex PCR; TCRdb keeps only in-frame clonotypes and omits some of them. The data hold around 160,000 clones, with roughly nine tenths observed a single time. The specimen comprised peripheral blood, sampled 28 days after the second AZD1222 dose. Receptors were obtained from an adult who received the AZD1222 COVID-19 vaccine.

This clone was counted many times. This rearrangement joins TRBV21-1 to TRBJ1-1. TRBV21-1 is designated a pseudogene. The CDR3 sequence is 15 residues long. The CDR3 bases are TGTGCCAGCAGCAAAGCTAGGGAGACTAACACTGAAGCTTTCTTT. Its translation is CASSKARETNTEAFF.

The rearrangement joins TRBV11-2 to TRBJ1-1; D possibly corresponds to TRBD1 (6 bases). V gave up 1 base and J gave up 3 bases, with 12 bases separating them. The V gene's germline CDR1 is SGHAT and CDR2 FQNNGV. CDR3 length equals 15 residues. The CDR3 here is CASSLGVGADTEAFF. The CDR3, as DNA: TGTGCCAGCAGCTTAGGAGTGGGGGCGGACACTGAAGCTTTCTTT.

This clone was recorded only once. The chain has TRBV12-3 or TRBV12-4 and TRBJ2-7, with D hard to call. This CDR3 spans 13 amino acids. V was trimmed by 2 bases and J by 7 bases, leaving 12 bases between them. CDR3 DNA sequence: TGTGCCAGCAGTTTAACCCGATTGTCTGAGCAGTACTTC. Residues: CASSLTRLSEQYF.

This clone has only one observation. This rearrangement joins TRBV11-2 to TRBJ2-7, with 9 bases matching TRBD1. V shed 3 bases and J 3 bases; nucleotides not matched to a gene: 6. In germline, CDR1 is SGHAT, CDR2 FQNNGV. CDR3 length: 15 amino acids. The CDR3 region is CASSLGTGTFYEQYF. CDR3 nucleotides: TGTGCCAGCAGCTTGGGGACAGGGACTTTCTACGAGCAGTACTTC.

This clone was counted a few times. The chain joins TRBV30 to TRBJ1-5; TRBD1 matches 8 bases. Germline V CDR1 and CDR2: GTSNPN, SVGIG (reference sequence). V lost 1 base and J lost 1; bases outside the gene matches: 18. CDR3 length: 20 residues. CDR3 region: CAWSGYRGSKGTVSNQPQHF. In DNA, the CDR3 is TGTGCCTGGAGTGGCTACAGGGGGAGTAAGGGGACGGTGAGCAATCAGCCCCAGCATTTT.

The table lists this clone with a few counts. V is TRBV5-6 and J is TRBJ1-6; 10 nucleotides match TRBD1. Germline trimming cut 2 bases from V and 10 bases from J; bases unmatched to any gene: 6. The CDR3 extends over 15 amino acids. Per the germline V gene, CDR1 is SGHDT and CDR2 is YYEEEE. CDR3 region: CASSLLGTGESPLHF. CDR3 coding DNA: TGTGCCAGCAGCTTACTCGGGACAGGGGAGTCACCCCTCCACTTT.

J is TRBJ1-1 and V is TRBV10-3, with 9 bases that match TRBD1. Per germline, CDR1 ENHRY and CDR2 SYGVKD. This CDR3 comprises 12 residues. V shed 3 bases and J 11 bases; nucleotides not matched to a gene: 4. The CDR3 loop is CAISDGTGRAFF. The CDR3 DNA sequence: TGTGCCATCAGTGATGGGACAGGGCGGGCTTTCTTT.

The chain links TRBV19 to TRBJ2-5, with 12 bases aligning to TRBD1. The ends lost 5 bases at V and 4 bases at J; junction bases unmatched: 11. From germline, CDR1 is LNHDA and CDR2 SQIVND (reference sequence). CDR3 length: 17 amino acids. CDR3 region: CASSARGQGAGGETQYF. The DNA for the CDR3 is TGTGCCAGTAGTGCGCGGGGACAGGGGGCTGGAGGAGAGACCCAGTACTTC.

The CDR3 sequence: CASSYVVNYGYTF. As DNA, the CDR3 is TGTGCCAGCAGTTACGTAGTAAACTATGGCTACACCTTC. This chain links TRBV6-5 with TRBJ1-2; no clear D. Germline V gene lookup returns CDR1 MNHEY and CDR2 SVGAGI. The CDR3 has 13 residues. Trimming left V 2 bases short and J 2 bases short, with 6 bases between.

This chain uses TRBV5-6 with TRBJ2-2; D call uncertain. From germline, CDR1 is SGHDT and CDR2 YYEEEE. V gave up 4 bases and J gave up 4 bases, with 20 bases separating them. The CDR3 consists of 17 residues. This CDR3 is CASSRTPGPESTGELFF. CDR3 coding DNA: TGTGCCAGCAGCCGTACCCCCGGCCCCGAAAGCACCGGGGAGCTGTTTTTT.

V gene TRBV10-2 combines with J gene TRBJ2-2; D not resolved. This CDR3 is built from 14 residues. CDR1 is WSHSY, CDR2 SAAADI, per germline. The V end lost 6 bases, the J end lost 2 bases, and 10 bases lay between the germline ends. CDR3 DNA: TGCGCCAGCAGAGGCAGAACTAACACCGGGGAGCTGTTTTTT. Its translation is CASRGRTNTGELFF.

This chain joins TRBV15 and TRBJ2-1; D possibly corresponds to TRBD2 (6 bases). Germline V gene sequence: CDR1 LNHNV, CDR2 YYDKDF (reference sequence). The CDR3 extends over 16 amino acids. V was cut by 4 bases and J by 1 base, with 14 bases left in between. In DNA, the CDR3 is TGTGCCACCAGCAAAGGGCTAGCGCGGTCCTACAATGAGCAGTTCTTC. It codes for CATSKGLARSYNEQFF. Together with reference TRBV15 and TRBJ2-1, the CDR3 gives the full variable domain: DAMVIQNPRYQVTQFGKPVTLSCSQTLNHNVMYWYQQKSSQAPKLLFHYYDKDFNNEADTPDNFQSRRPNTSFCFLDIRSPGLGDTAMYLCATSKGLARSYNEQFFGPGTRLTVL.

The J gene is TRBJ1-5, the V gene TRBV7-6; 8 positions agree with TRBD1. V lost 5 bases, J lost 4 bases, and 7 bases stayed unmatched. Per the germline V gene, CDR1 is SGHVS and CDR2 is FNYEAQ. This CDR3 is 15 amino acids long. This chain's CDR3 is CASSLWTGPNQPQHF. The CDR3 DNA reads as TGTGCCAGCAGCCTCTGGACAGGGCCAAATCAGCCCCAGCATTTT.

The DNA of the CDR3 is TGTGCCAGCAGTTTCCCCGGCGGGTACGAGCAGTACTTC. Protein sequence: CASSFPGGYEQYF. V is TRBV27 and J is TRBJ2-7, with TRBD2 as a possible D gene (5 bases). V was shortened by 3 bases and J by 4 bases, with 10 bases between the two germline ends. CDR3 length: 13 amino acids. CDR1 and CDR2 from the germline V gene are MNHEY and SMNVEV (reference sequence).

V gene TRBV5-1 combines with J gene TRBJ1-1; 7 bases agree with TRBD1. V lost 5 bases, J lost 0 bases, and 10 bases stayed unmatched. The CDR3 contains 16 residues. The V gene's germline CDR1 is SGHRS and CDR2 YFSETQ. Here the CDR3 reads CASRRELTGVNTEAFF. In nucleotides, the CDR3 is TGCGCCAGCAGGAGAGAACTAACAGGGGTGAACACTGAAGCTTTCTTT.

V and J are TRBV2 and TRBJ1-2, with a tentative D call TRBD1 (5 bases). Germline V gene data show CDR1 as SNHLY and CDR2 as FYNNEI. The CDR3 is 16 amino acids. V lost 2 bases and J 6 bases, leaving 19 bases between the germline ends. The CDR3 sequence is CASSENHVQAGDGYTF. CDR3 nucleotides: TGTGCCAGCAGTGAAAATCACGTACAGGCCGGTGATGGCTACACCTTC.

This chain links TRBV5-5 with TRBJ1-2; 8 nucleotides agree with TRBD1. The V and J ends lost 0 bases and 5 bases, in that order; junction bases with no gene match: 15. The CDR3 extends over 18 amino acids. Germline CDR1 reads SGHKS; CDR2 reads YYEKEE (reference sequence). The CDR3 DNA is TGTGCCAGCAGCTTGGGCGCGGGACAGGCCTATTCCCCATATGGCTACACCTTC. It yields the protein CASSLGAGQAYSPYGYTF.

This clone has just one count. The chain's CDR3 is CASRRGAWTGSDYTF. CDR3 nucleotides: TGTGCCAGCAGGCGTGGAGCCTGGACAGGGTCGGACTACACCTTC. This chain joins TRBV6-5 and TRBJ1-2, with 8 bases fitting TRBD1. The V and J ends lost 6 bases and 10 bases, in that order; junction bases with no gene match: 16. Per the germline V gene, CDR1 is MNHEY and CDR2 is SVGAGI. CDR3 size: 15 residues.

This chain joins TRBV1 and TRBJ1-6. TRBV1 is an annotated pseudogene. CDR3 length: 17 residues. CDR3 amino acids: CTSSQDDLGNYNSPLHF. The CDR3 coding sequence is TGCACCAGCAGCCAGGACGACCTTGGAAACTATAATTCACCCCTCCACTTT.

The V call is TRBV18, the J call TRBJ2-3, with no clear D. The CDR3 is 17 residues long. The germline V gene encodes CDR1 KGHSH and CDR2 LQKENI. V lost 5 bases and J 0 bases, leaving 18 bases between the germline ends. The CDR3 region has the DNA TGTGCCAGCTCATCCATAGTAACGGGTATTAGCACAGATACGCAGTATTTT. The encoded protein is CASSSIVTGISTDTQYF.

This clone appeared once. The chain employs TRBV5-1 and TRBJ2-5; 9 positions agree with TRBD2. The CDR3 extends over 15 amino acids. Germline V gene lookup returns CDR1 SGHRS and CDR2 YFSETQ. Trimming cost V 4 bases and J 4 bases; bases outside gene matches: 8. CDR3 amino acids: CASSPPTSGRETQYF. The CDR3 bases are TGCGCCAGCAGCCCCCCGACTAGCGGAAGAGAGACCCAGTACTTC.

The sample holds a few counts of this clone. The rearrangement uses TRBV6-5 and TRBJ1-1; TRBD1 is a possible D gene (5 bases). This CDR3 contains 12 residues. Germline V gene data show CDR1 as MNHEY and CDR2 as SVGAGI. Between the trimmed V and J ends, which lost 5 bases and 11 bases, there was a span of 15 bases. The CDR3 region is CASSQTPGEAFF. CDR3 nucleotide sequence: TGTGCCAGCAGTCAAACCCCGGGGGAGGCTTTCTTT.